This TCR beta chain originates from a study of human T cells and chemical hapten exposure. Overall study context: There were per-sample TCR yield variations, arising mainly from small pooled library volume differences.

Per the authors' pipeline: The median was about 96,000 TCRs per sample, ranging roughly 20,000 to 690,600. TCRdb recomputed calls from the 5' RACE reads with MiXCR, one row per CDR3 protein. TCRdb, not the authors, supplied the V and J calls. Among approximately 81,000 distinct CDR3 sequences listed, more than 7% were seen once. In this sample, this clonotype turned up many times. The ends were cut back, 5 bases at V and 6 bases at J, with 25 bases in the middle. The CDR3 has 16 amino acids. CDR1 and CDR2 (germline): DFQATT, SNEGSKA (reference sequence). RNA extraction used unfractionated whole blood as the source of total RNA.

V gene TRBV20-1 combines with J gene TRBJ1-2, with D possibly matching TRBD1 (5 bases). The clonotype comes from a male donor in good health. The CDR3 loop reads CSALTGPTMSMHGYTF. CDR3 in DNA: TGCAGTGCTCTCACGGGACCGACGATGAGTATGCATGGCTACACCTTC.